The sequence of this T cell receptor (beta chain) was determined in a study of cytomegalovirus exposure and HLA in healthy donors. This CDR3 has 16 residues. V was shortened by 3 bases and J by 0 bases, with 15 bases between the two germline ends. Looked up from germline, CDR1 is GTSNPN and CDR2 is SVGIG (reference sequence). The PCR contained 60 Vbeta and 13 Jbeta primers. Data came from immunoSEQ multiplex PCR; TCRdb stores just in-frame clones and leaves some out. The sample holds approximately 58,000 clones; 65% to 90% are singletons and the top ten take roughly 4%. Study results and caveats: Association of a missense DCLRE1C variant with TCR beta V- and J-gene trimming was reported in a later analysis.

Regarding this clone: What it binds is not known.

This chain uses TRBV30 with TRBJ1-5, with a tentative D call TRBD1 (5 bases). The receptor was derived from a man aged 25 to 45 in good health and CMV-seronegative. Sequenced material: PBMCs. Here the CDR3 DNA reads TGTGCCTGGAGGTCCCCGGGGGGGATTAGCAATCAGCCCCAGCATTTT. This translates into CAWRSPGGISNQPQHF.